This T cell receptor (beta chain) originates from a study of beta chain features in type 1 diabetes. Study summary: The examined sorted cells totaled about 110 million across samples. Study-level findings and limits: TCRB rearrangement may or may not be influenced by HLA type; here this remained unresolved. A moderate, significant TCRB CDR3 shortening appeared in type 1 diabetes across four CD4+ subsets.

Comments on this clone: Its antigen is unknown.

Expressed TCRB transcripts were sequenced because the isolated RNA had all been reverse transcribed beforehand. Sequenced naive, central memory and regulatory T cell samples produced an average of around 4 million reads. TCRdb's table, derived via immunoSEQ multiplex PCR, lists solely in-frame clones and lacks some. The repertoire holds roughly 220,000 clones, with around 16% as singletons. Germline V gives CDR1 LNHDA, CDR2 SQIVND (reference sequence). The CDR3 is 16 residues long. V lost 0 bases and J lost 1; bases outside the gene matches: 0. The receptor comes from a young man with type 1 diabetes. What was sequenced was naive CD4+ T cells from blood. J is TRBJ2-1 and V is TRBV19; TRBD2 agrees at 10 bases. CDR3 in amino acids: CASSIEAGGSYNEQFF. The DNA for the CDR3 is TGTGCCAGTAGTATAGAAGCGGGAGGGTCCTACAATGAGCAGTTCTTC.